Here is one T cell receptor beta chain with its context. Between the trimmed V and J ends, which lost 3 bases and 2 bases, there was a span of 9 bases. The CDR3 extends over 14 amino acids. CDR1 is SGHTA and CDR2 is FQGNSA in the germline V gene. These data originate in a study of T cell changes during pregnancy in multiple sclerosis. TCRdb's table, derived via immunoSEQ multiplex PCR, lists solely in-frame clones and lacks some. The data contain around 96,000 clones, around 94% of them singletons. The genes are TRBV7-2 and TRBJ2-3; a possible D gene is TRBD1 (6 bases). The TCR sequence derives from a female donor in good health, enrolled as a control in a pregnancy study. Material: peripheral blood, obtained after pregnancy. This chain's CDR3 is CASSLDSSTDTQYF. CDR3 in DNA: TGTGCCAGCAGCTTGGACAGTTCCACAGATACGCAGTATTTT.